Here is one TCR beta chain with its context. This CDR3 is 17 amino acids long. Germline CDR1 is MGHRA and CDR2 is YSYEKL. After removal of 0 bases from V and 7 bases from J, the junction contained 12 bases not matched to a gene. This sample is drawn from a study of tumor-infiltrating lymphocytes in localized non-small cell lung cancer. Using immunoSEQ multiplex PCR, the repertoire was profiled, and TCRdb retains in-frame clones only, with some absent. The sample comprises some 12,000 clones, 60% to 85% of which are singletons, and approximately 4.8% rests with the top ten. Sequencing used lung tumor tissue. The chain couples TRBV4-1 to TRBJ2-5, with 9 bases matching TRBD2. This TCR was sampled from a human donor with non-small cell lung cancer. CDR3 DNA: TGCGCCAGCAGCCAAGATCGGGGTAGCGGGGGCTTGGCGACCCAGTACTTC. The encoded protein is CASSQDRGSGGLATQYF.